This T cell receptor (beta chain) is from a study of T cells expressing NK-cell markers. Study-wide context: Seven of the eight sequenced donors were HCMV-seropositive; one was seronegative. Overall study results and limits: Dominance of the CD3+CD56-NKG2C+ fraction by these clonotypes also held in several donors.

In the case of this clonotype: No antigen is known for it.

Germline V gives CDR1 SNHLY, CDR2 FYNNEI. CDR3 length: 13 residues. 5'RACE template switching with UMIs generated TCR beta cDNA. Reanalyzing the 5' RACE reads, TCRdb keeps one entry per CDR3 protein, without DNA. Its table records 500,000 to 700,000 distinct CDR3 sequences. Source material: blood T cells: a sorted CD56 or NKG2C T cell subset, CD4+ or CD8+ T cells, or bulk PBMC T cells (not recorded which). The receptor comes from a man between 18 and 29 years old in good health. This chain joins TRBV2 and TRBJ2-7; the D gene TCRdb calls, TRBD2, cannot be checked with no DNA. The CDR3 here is CASSEGGSAEQYF.